This TCR beta chain was recorded in a study of T cell responses to AZD1222 COVID-19 vaccine. Notes on the study in general: The donors showed a predominance of white British ancestry and of females, with possible underestimation of clonal diversity. Spike-wide coverage was observed for vaccine-associated CD4 TCRs, with dominant responses at 160-218 and 743-854.

About this clone itself: What it binds is not known.

Profiling relied on immunoSEQ multiplex PCR, and the TCRdb table lists in-frame clones only, not all of them. This table holds some 180,000 clones, about nine tenths found once. In germline, CDR1 is SGHDT, CDR2 YYEEEE. Between the trimmed V and J ends, which lost 0 bases and 4 bases, there was a span of 11 bases. This CDR3 has 15 amino acids. The specimen was peripheral blood, collected 28 days after the second AZD1222 dose. The V and J genes are TRBV5-6 and TRBJ2-1, with D uncertain. The origin of this receptor is an adult who received the AZD1222 COVID-19 vaccine. CDR3 DNA: TGTGCCAGCAGCTTGGTGGGGAACCTGTACAATGAGCAGTTCTTC. Protein product: CASSLVGNLYNEQFF.